These 16 T cell receptor beta chains were all obtained from the same sample, sequenced in a study of CD8 T cells in Susac syndrome. Reverse transcription of 0.5 to 1 ug RNA was performed with random hexamers. TCRdb reprocessed the immunoSEQ multiplex PCR reads with MiXCR, giving one entry per CDR3 protein. The table records about 130,000 distinct CDR3 sequences, 85% to 95% of them present only once. The specimen was CD8+ T cells from PBMCs. The receptors shown here come from a human donor with multiple sclerosis.

This clonotype was recorded only once. J is TRBJ2-1 and V is TRBV19, with 7 bases that match TRBD2. The germline V gene has CDR1 LNHDA and CDR2 SQIVND (reference sequence). After removal of 10 bases from V and 4 bases from J, the junction contained 10 bases not matched to a gene. The CDR3 is 14 amino acids. The CDR3 DNA is TGTGCCACCAGCGAGGGAGGGTCGTACAATGAGCAGTTCTTC. It yields the protein CATSEGGSYNEQFF.

CDR3: CASSRVYSNQPQHF. The CDR3 bases are TGTGCCAGCAGCCGGGTCTATAGCAATCAGCCCCAGCATTTT. This sequence joins TRBV27 and TRBJ1-5; no clear D. CDR3 size: 14 residues. With 6 bases removed from V and 0 bases from J, the gap between germline ends came to 9 bases. Germline V gene sequence: CDR1 MNHEY, CDR2 SMNVEV (reference sequence).

The chain couples TRBV14 to TRBJ1-2; D not resolved. Germline values: CDR1 SGHDN, CDR2 FVKESK. The CDR3 is 14 residues long. V dropped 0 bases and J dropped 4 bases, with 9 bases sitting between them. For the CDR3, the DNA is TGTGCCAGCAGCCAAGAAGGGCGGATCTATGGCTACACCTTC. Its protein is CASSQEGRIYGYTF.

This sequence joins TRBV6-5 and TRBJ2-7; perhaps TRBD1 as D (5 bases). The germline CDR1 and CDR2 sequences are MNHEY and SVGAGI. The V end lost 8 bases, the J end lost 5 bases, and 16 bases lay between the germline ends. CDR3 length equals 13 residues. The chain's CDR3 is CASSPNRFHEQYF. The CDR3, as DNA: TGTGCCAGCTCCCCCAACAGGTTCCACGAGCAGTACTTC.

The rearrangement uses TRBV11-1 and TRBJ2-3; D is unresolved. The germline gives CDR1 SGHAT, CDR2 FQDESV (reference sequence). The CDR3 has 14 residues. V lost 0 bases to trimming and J lost 4 bases, with 8 bases between them. The CDR3 region is CASSLALRPDTQYF. The DNA for the CDR3 is TGTGCCAGCAGCTTAGCCCTACGGCCAGATACGCAGTATTTT.

In nucleotides, the CDR3 is TGTGCCAGTAGTATAGGGACAGGGCACAATCAGCCCCAGCATTTT. Translated, it gives CASSIGTGHNQPQHF. This chain joins TRBV19 and TRBJ1-5; 8 positions agree with TRBD1. Germline V gene sequence: CDR1 LNHDA, CDR2 SQIVND (reference sequence). There are 15 residues in the CDR3. J lost 3 bases, V lost 1 base, and 2 bases had no gene match.

This clonotype came up once. CDR3 DNA sequence: TGTGCCACCAGTGATTTCGACAGGCGCGGTGAGCAGTTCTTC. Protein: CATSDFDRRGEQFF. V gene TRBV24-1 combines with J gene TRBJ2-1, with a weak D call TRBD1 (6 bases). CDR3 length: 14 residues. Germline V gene lookup returns CDR1 KGHDR and CDR2 SFDVKD. Trimming left V 1 base short and J 9 bases short, with 12 bases between.

This clonotype was observed a single time. The chain is built from TRBV7-2 and TRBJ2-7; maybe TRBD1 (5 bases). Trimming pared 5 bases from V and 2 bases from J, leaving 16 bases between. This CDR3 contains 15 residues. The V gene's germline CDR1 is SGHTA and CDR2 FQGNSA. Here the CDR3 reads CASSGYRSRPYEQYV. The CDR3 nucleotides read TGTGCCAGCAGCGGATACAGGTCCCGGCCCTACGAGCAGTACGTC.

The chain has TRBV5-1 and TRBJ2-2; D is tentatively TRBD1 or TRBD2 (5 bases each). CDR1 is SGHRS and CDR2 is YFSETQ in the germline V gene. The CDR3 has 16 residues. V dropped 4 bases and J dropped 1 base, with 14 bases sitting between them. CDR3 amino acids: CASSRGGSWNTGELFF. As DNA, the CDR3 is TGCGCCAGCAGCCGGGGCGGCTCCTGGAACACCGGGGAGCTGTTTTTT. The full variable domain, in which reference TRBV5-1 and TRBJ2-2 provide the parts outside the CDR3, is KAGVTQTPRYLIKTRGQQVTLSCSPISGHRSVSWYQQTPGQGLQFLFEYFSETQRNKGNFPGRFSGRQFSNSRSEMNVSTLELGDSALYLCASSRGGSWNTGELFFGEGSRLTVL.

The V gene is TRBV5-1, the J gene TRBJ2-7; the D gene is possibly TRBD1 (6 bases). The length of the CDR3 is 13 residues. The ends were cut back, 7 bases at V and 1 base at J, with 12 bases in the middle. The germline CDR1 and CDR2 sequences are SGHRS and YFSETQ. The CDR3 protein is CASHTGPSYEQYF. The DNA of the CDR3 is TGCGCCAGCCACACAGGGCCATCCTACGAGCAGTACTTC.

The gene calls are TRBV5-8 and TRBJ2-7; perhaps TRBD2 as D (6 bases). V gave up 3 bases and J gave up 6 bases, with 10 bases separating them. The CDR3 has 12 amino acids. From germline, CDR1 is SGHTS and CDR2 YDEGEE. CDR3 bases: TGTGCCAGCAGCTGGGAGGTGGGCGAGCAGTACGTC. Translation gives CASSWEVGEQYV.

This chain links TRBV7-9 with TRBJ2-5; the D is unclear. The V and J ends lost 1 base and 4 bases respectively, with 4 bases between them. The CDR3 runs to 12 residues. The germline V gene has CDR1 SEHNR and CDR2 FQNEAQ (reference sequence). The CDR3 DNA reads TGTGCCAGCAGCTTAGTGGGAGAGACCCAGTACTTC. Translation gives CASSLVGETQYF.

This clonotype has just one count. V usage is TRBV4-1 and J usage is TRBJ2-5; possible D gene TRBD1, 6 bases. Looked up from germline, CDR1 is MGHRA and CDR2 is YSYEKL. CDR3 length equals 15 residues. The V and J ends lost 2 bases and 0 bases respectively, with 10 bases between them. This CDR3 reads CASSQRDMYQETQYF. The CDR3 bases are TGCGCCAGCAGCCAACGGGACATGTACCAAGAGACCCAGTACTTC.

The rearrangement joins TRBV5-1 to TRBJ2-7; 9 bases fit TRBD1. This CDR3 spans 14 amino acids. CDR1 and CDR2 (germline): SGHRS, YFSETQ. The junction had 9 bases not matched to a gene; V was cut back by 10 bases and J by 1 base. The DNA of the CDR3 is TGCGCCCGCCCCGAAGACAGGGGGTCCTACGAGCAGTACGTC. It specifies CARPEDRGSYEQYV.

This chain links TRBV2 with TRBJ1-1, with 10 bases aligning to TRBD1. The CDR3 runs to 14 residues. V was pared by 6 bases and J by 3 bases, with 4 bases of the junction left unmatched. Looked up from germline, CDR1 is SNHLY and CDR2 is FYNNEI. The CDR3 region has the DNA TGTGCCAGCAGGGACAGGGGGTTCTACACTGAAGCTTTCTTT. This gives the protein CASRDRGFYTEAFF.

V gene TRBV24-1 combines with J gene TRBJ1-1; D not resolved. Trimming took off 4 bases at V and 4 bases at J, with 9 bases between the two ends. Germline V gene lookup returns CDR1 KGHDR and CDR2 SFDVKD. There are 13 residues in the CDR3. The chain's CDR3 is CATSDPFVTEAFF. The CDR3 nucleotides are TGTGCCACCAGTGACCCCTTCGTCACTGAAGCTTTCTTT.